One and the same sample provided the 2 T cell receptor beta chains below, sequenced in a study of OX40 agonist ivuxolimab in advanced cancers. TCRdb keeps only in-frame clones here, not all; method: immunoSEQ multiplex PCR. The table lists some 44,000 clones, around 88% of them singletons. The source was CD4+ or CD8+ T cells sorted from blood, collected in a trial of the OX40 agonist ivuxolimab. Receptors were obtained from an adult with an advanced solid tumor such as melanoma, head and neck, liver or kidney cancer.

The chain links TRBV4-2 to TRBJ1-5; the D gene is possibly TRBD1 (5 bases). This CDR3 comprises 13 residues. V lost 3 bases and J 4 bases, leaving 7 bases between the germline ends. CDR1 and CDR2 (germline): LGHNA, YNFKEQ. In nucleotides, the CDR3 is TGTGCCAGCAGCCAGGGGCAGAATCAGCCCCAGCATTTT. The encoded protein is CASSQGQNQPQHF.

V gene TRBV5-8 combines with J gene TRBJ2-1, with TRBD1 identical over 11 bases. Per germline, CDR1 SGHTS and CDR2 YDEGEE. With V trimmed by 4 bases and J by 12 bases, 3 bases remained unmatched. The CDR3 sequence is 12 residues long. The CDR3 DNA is TGTGCCAGCAGCGAAGGGACAGGGGGGCAGTTCTTC. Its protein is CASSEGTGGQFF.